This is a list of T cell receptor beta chains from one sample in a study of blood T cell repertoires in COVID-19. Repertoires were generated with immunoSEQ multiplex PCR, while TCRdb's copy carries only in-frame clones and drops some. The sample holds 190,000 or so clones; around 87% are singletons and the top ten take around 2%. Source material: PBMCs or T cells enriched from blood (not recorded which). These TCRs come from a woman aged 25 to 39 who had recovered from COVID-19. Both conserved end residues are part of each CDR3. The D gene is left open where the match is weak. Clone sizes are given selectively: once, few, many, or a class where the clone is expanded.

cdr3_nt: TGTGCCAGCAGCTCGTTGAGGCGGACAGCCAATACTAACTATGGCTACACCTTC
cdr3_aa: CASSSLRRTANTNYGYTF
j_call: TRBJ1-2
v_call: TRBV11-2
d_call: NA
clone_size: NA
cdr3_length: 18

cdr3_nt: TGTGCCAGCAGCGTAAGACAGGGGACCTACTCTGGAAACACCATATATTTT
cdr3_aa: CASSVRQGTYSGNTIYF
j_call: TRBJ1-3
v_call: TRBV9
d_call: TRBD1
clone_size: NA
cdr3_length: 17

cdr3_nt: TGTGCCAGCAGTATCGCTCTAGCGGGGGGGGCAGATACGCAGTATTTT
cdr3_aa: CASSIALAGGADTQYF
j_call: TRBJ2-3
v_call: TRBV6-2/TRBV6-3
d_call: TRBD2
clone_size: NA
cdr3_length: 16

cdr3_nt: TGTGCCAGCAGTTACTCAGACAGTTATAGCAATCAGCCCCAGCATTTT
cdr3_aa: CASSYSDSYSNQPQHF
j_call: TRBJ1-5
v_call: TRBV6-2/TRBV6-3
d_call: NA
clone_size: NA
cdr3_length: 16

cdr3_nt: TGTGCCACCAGCAGAGGAGGGTTAGGCACTGAAGCTTTCTTT
cdr3_aa: CATSRGGLGTEAFF
j_call: TRBJ1-1
v_call: TRBV15
d_call: NA
clone_size: NA
cdr3_length: 14

cdr3_nt: TGTGCCAGCAGCCCAGACAGTGGCGAAAAACTGTTTTTT
cdr3_aa: CASSPDSGEKLFF
j_call: TRBJ1-4
v_call: TRBV7-7
d_call: NA
clone_size: NA
cdr3_length: 13

cdr3_nt: TGTGCCAGCAGTTACTCGACTACCTACGAGCAGTACTTC
cdr3_aa: CASSYSTTYEQYF
j_call: TRBJ2-7
v_call: TRBV6-5
d_call: NA
clone_size: once
cdr3_length: 13

cdr3_nt: TGTGCCAGTAGTATAGGGCGGTTTAGCAATCAGCCCCAGCATTTT
cdr3_aa: CASSIGRFSNQPQHF
j_call: TRBJ1-5
v_call: TRBV19
d_call: NA
clone_size: NA
cdr3_length: 15

cdr3_nt: TGTGCCAGCAGTTACCCGGGGGATGGCTACACCTTC
cdr3_aa: CASSYPGDGYTF
j_call: TRBJ1-2
v_call: TRBV6-6
d_call: NA
clone_size: NA
cdr3_length: 12

cdr3_nt: TGTGCCTGGAGTGTTGGACTGAGCTCTGGAAACACCATATATTTT
cdr3_aa: CAWSVGLSSGNTIYF
j_call: TRBJ1-3
v_call: TRBV30
d_call: NA
clone_size: NA
cdr3_length: 15

cdr3_nt: TGTGCCAGCAGCTTAGGGTTGGGGGCAACCGGGGAGCTGTTTTTT
cdr3_aa: CASSLGLGATGELFF
j_call: TRBJ2-2
v_call: TRBV7-9
d_call: NA
clone_size: NA
cdr3_length: 15

cdr3_nt: TGCAGCGTTGGGACAGAATTTAATGAAAAACTGTTTTTT
cdr3_aa: CSVGTEFNEKLFF
j_call: TRBJ1-4
v_call: TRBV29-1
d_call: NA
clone_size: NA
cdr3_length: 13

cdr3_nt: TGTGCCAGCAGCCAATCCCCTGGACTAGCGGGAGGGGGAGAGACCCAGTACTTC
cdr3_aa: CASSQSPGLAGGGETQYF
j_call: TRBJ2-5
v_call: TRBV4-2
d_call: TRBD2
clone_size: NA
cdr3_length: 18

cdr3_nt: TGTGCCAGCAGCTTTGGGACAGGGGAGGGCTACACCTTC
cdr3_aa: CASSFGTGEGYTF
j_call: TRBJ1-2
v_call: TRBV7-9
d_call: TRBD1
clone_size: once
cdr3_length: 13

cdr3_nt: TGTGCCAGCACCGAAAGGTCGGGAGGTGAGCAGTTCTTC
cdr3_aa: CASTERSGGEQFF
j_call: TRBJ2-1
v_call: TRBV6-5
d_call: TRBD2
clone_size: NA
cdr3_length: 13

cdr3_nt: TGTGCTAGTGGCAGGGACAGCAACACAGATACGCAGTATTTT
cdr3_aa: CASGRDSNTDTQYF
j_call: TRBJ2-3
v_call: TRBV12-5
d_call: TRBD1
clone_size: NA
cdr3_length: 14

cdr3_nt: TGTGCCAGCAGCTGGGGGACTAGGAACACCGGGGAGCTGTTTTTT
cdr3_aa: CASSWGTRNTGELFF
j_call: TRBJ2-2
v_call: TRBV11-2
d_call: TRBD2
clone_size: NA
cdr3_length: 15

cdr3_nt: TGTGCCAGCAGCTCAACTATTCAGAGGAATGAAAAACTGTTTTTT
cdr3_aa: CASSSTIQRNEKLFF
j_call: TRBJ1-4
v_call: TRBV11-1
d_call: NA
clone_size: many
cdr3_length: 15

cdr3_nt: TGTGCCAGCAGGGATAGGGGACTAGCGCCCATTCAGTACTTC
cdr3_aa: CASRDRGLAPIQYF
j_call: TRBJ2-4
v_call: TRBV2
d_call: TRBD2
clone_size: NA
cdr3_length: 14

cdr3_nt: TGCGCCAGCAGCCAAGGGGTTAGCGGGAACACTGAAGCTTTCTTT
cdr3_aa: CASSQGVSGNTEAFF
j_call: TRBJ1-1
v_call: TRBV4-1
d_call: NA
clone_size: few
cdr3_length: 15

cdr3_nt: TGCACCAGCAGCCAATCGACTAGCGGGGTCTCCTACAATGAGCAGTTCTTC
cdr3_aa: CTSSQSTSGVSYNEQFF
j_call: TRBJ2-1
v_call: TRBV1
d_call: NA
clone_size: NA
cdr3_length: 17

cdr3_nt: TGTGCCACCCTACAGGTGTGGGGCTACACCTTC
cdr3_aa: CATLQVWGYTF
j_call: TRBJ1-2
v_call: TRBV14
d_call: NA
clone_size: NA
cdr3_length: 11

cdr3_nt: TGCAGCGTTGAACACGGGACAGGACCACATGGCTACACCTTC
cdr3_aa: CSVEHGTGPHGYTF
j_call: TRBJ1-2
v_call: TRBV29-1
d_call: TRBD1
clone_size: NA
cdr3_length: 14

cdr3_nt: TGTGCCAGCAGGACAGTCGGAGATACGCAGTATTTT
cdr3_aa: CASRTVGDTQYF
j_call: TRBJ2-3
v_call: TRBV25-1
d_call: NA
clone_size: NA
cdr3_length: 12

cdr3_nt: TGTGCCACCAGTGATTTGAGGCGTAGCGGGAGTAATCTAGCCAAAAACATTCAGTACTTC
cdr3_aa: CATSDLRRSGSNLAKNIQYF
j_call: TRBJ2-4
v_call: TRBV24-1
d_call: TRBD2
clone_size: NA
cdr3_length: 20

cdr3_nt: TGTGCCAGCAGTCTCTTCCGACAGAGGAACACTGAAGCTTTCTTT
cdr3_aa: CASSLFRQRNTEAFF
j_call: TRBJ1-1
v_call: TRBV27
d_call: NA
clone_size: NA
cdr3_length: 15

cdr3_nt: TGTGCCAGCAGCGGAGGGGAGGTTGGGGAAAAACTGTTTTTT
cdr3_aa: CASSGGEVGEKLFF
j_call: TRBJ1-4
v_call: TRBV9
d_call: NA
clone_size: NA
cdr3_length: 14

cdr3_nt: TGTGCCAGCAGTTACGGGACTAGCGGGGCAGATACGCAGTATTTT
cdr3_aa: CASSYGTSGADTQYF
j_call: TRBJ2-3
v_call: TRBV6-2/TRBV6-3
d_call: TRBD2
clone_size: few
cdr3_length: 15

cdr3_nt: TGTGCCTGGGGGGGGCCGAACACTGAAGCTTTCTTT
cdr3_aa: CAWGGPNTEAFF
j_call: TRBJ1-1
v_call: TRBV30
d_call: NA
clone_size: few
cdr3_length: 12

cdr3_nt: TGTGCCAGCAGTAAGGACAGGGCGCCCTATCCCTACGAGCAGTACTTC
cdr3_aa: CASSKDRAPYPYEQYF
j_call: TRBJ2-7
v_call: TRBV5-5
d_call: TRBD1
clone_size: NA
cdr3_length: 16

cdr3_nt: TGTGCCACCTCAACGCGACAGAACACTGAAGCTTTCTTT
cdr3_aa: CATSTRQNTEAFF
j_call: TRBJ1-1
v_call: TRBV24-1
d_call: NA
clone_size: NA
cdr3_length: 13

cdr3_nt: TGTGCCAGCACCGTGGGACACCGAAACACCGGGGAGCTGTTTTTT
cdr3_aa: CASTVGHRNTGELFF
j_call: TRBJ2-2
v_call: TRBV7-2
d_call: NA
clone_size: NA
cdr3_length: 15

cdr3_nt: TGTGCCTGGAGTGAGGCAGGTCACACTGAAGCTTTCTTT
cdr3_aa: CAWSEAGHTEAFF
j_call: TRBJ1-1
v_call: TRBV30
d_call: NA
clone_size: few
cdr3_length: 13

cdr3_nt: TGTGCCAGCAGCCAGCGGGGTGTCGGGTCACCCCTCCACTTT
cdr3_aa: CASSQRGVGSPLHF
j_call: TRBJ1-6
v_call: TRBV14
d_call: NA
clone_size: NA
cdr3_length: 14

cdr3_nt: TGTGCCAGCAGTCCCCTGCCAGGGAGGGATGGCTACACCTTC
cdr3_aa: CASSPLPGRDGYTF
j_call: TRBJ1-2
v_call: TRBV6-5
d_call: NA
clone_size: once
cdr3_length: 14

cdr3_nt: TGTGCCTGGAGTGTCCGGACAGGGTATGGCTACACCTTC
cdr3_aa: CAWSVRTGYGYTF
j_call: TRBJ1-2
v_call: TRBV30
d_call: TRBD1
clone_size: NA
cdr3_length: 13

cdr3_nt: TGTGCCACCCAAAAGACAGGATCCTACGAGCAGTACTTC
cdr3_aa: CATQKTGSYEQYF
j_call: TRBJ2-7
v_call: TRBV2
d_call: NA
clone_size: NA
cdr3_length: 13

cdr3_nt: TGTGCCAGCAGCGCCGGCAAGGGGAGGAACTATGGCTACACCTTC
cdr3_aa: CASSAGKGRNYGYTF
j_call: TRBJ1-2
v_call: TRBV7-9
d_call: NA
clone_size: NA
cdr3_length: 15

cdr3_nt: TGCGCCAGCTCAACAGCGGACGAGCAGTACTTC
cdr3_aa: CASSTADEQYF
j_call: TRBJ2-7
v_call: TRBV5-1
d_call: NA
clone_size: NA
cdr3_length: 11

cdr3_nt: TGTGCCAGCAGGCTTAGCGGGAGTCGTGAGCAGTTCTTC
cdr3_aa: CASRLSGSREQFF
j_call: TRBJ2-1
v_call: TRBV2
d_call: TRBD2
clone_size: NA
cdr3_length: 13

cdr3_nt: TGTGCCAGCAGGGGACAGGTCGGAAACACCATATATTTT
cdr3_aa: CASRGQVGNTIYF
j_call: TRBJ1-3
v_call: TRBV2
d_call: TRBD1
clone_size: NA
cdr3_length: 13

cdr3_nt: TGTGCCAGCAGCTTACGGGGACAGGGAACTAACACCGGGGAGCTGTTTTTT
cdr3_aa: CASSLRGQGTNTGELFF
j_call: TRBJ2-2
v_call: TRBV7-6
d_call: TRBD1
clone_size: NA
cdr3_length: 17

cdr3_nt: TGTGCCCCCACTTCCCGGGGGGGCCCGGATACGCAGTATTTT
cdr3_aa: CAPTSRGGPDTQYF
j_call: TRBJ2-3
v_call: TRBV5-8
d_call: TRBD2
clone_size: NA
cdr3_length: 14

cdr3_nt: TGTGCCAGCAGCCAAGATTCGGTGCCGAATCAGCCCCAGCATTTT
cdr3_aa: CASSQDSVPNQPQHF
j_call: TRBJ1-5
v_call: TRBV3-1/TRBV3-2
d_call: NA
clone_size: NA
cdr3_length: 15

cdr3_nt: TGCGCCAGCAGCACACACTACAGACAGGGGCAGGGCACTGAAGCTTTCTTT
cdr3_aa: CASSTHYRQGQGTEAFF
j_call: TRBJ1-1
v_call: TRBV5-1
d_call: TRBD1
clone_size: NA
cdr3_length: 17

cdr3_nt: TGTGCCAGCAGCCAATCCCCGGGAGGCCTCTATGGCTACACCTTC
cdr3_aa: CASSQSPGGLYGYTF
j_call: TRBJ1-2
v_call: TRBV3-1/TRBV3-2
d_call: NA
clone_size: NA
cdr3_length: 15

cdr3_nt: TGTGCCAGCAGCGTTCTAGCGGGAGGGCCAAGACGGACGATCGGGGAGCTGTTTTTT
cdr3_aa: CASSVLAGGPRRTIGELFF
j_call: TRBJ2-2
v_call: TRBV9
d_call: TRBD2
clone_size: NA
cdr3_length: 19

cdr3_nt: TGTGCCAGCAGTGGGGTAGCGGGGGGATCCGGGGAGGAGACCCAGTACTTC
cdr3_aa: CASSGVAGGSGEETQYF
j_call: TRBJ2-5
v_call: TRBV25-1
d_call: TRBD2
clone_size: NA
cdr3_length: 17

cdr3_nt: TGTGCCAGCAGTCCCCCAGGGAGGGACACAGATACGCAGTATTTT
cdr3_aa: CASSPPGRDTDTQYF
j_call: TRBJ2-3
v_call: TRBV11-3
d_call: TRBD2
clone_size: NA
cdr3_length: 15

cdr3_nt: TGTGCCAGCAGCTTAGGACAGGTGAACTATGGCTACACCTTC
cdr3_aa: CASSLGQVNYGYTF
j_call: TRBJ1-2
v_call: TRBV5-4
d_call: TRBD1
clone_size: NA
cdr3_length: 14

cdr3_nt: TGTGCCAGCAGCTTAACAGCGGGGAATACGCAGTATTTT
cdr3_aa: CASSLTAGNTQYF
j_call: TRBJ2-3
v_call: TRBV7-3
d_call: TRBD2
clone_size: NA
cdr3_length: 13

cdr3_nt: TGTGCCAGCAGCCAAACGACAGGGGGTGGTTCACCCCTCCACTTT
cdr3_aa: CASSQTTGGGSPLHF
j_call: TRBJ1-6
v_call: TRBV3-1/TRBV3-2
d_call: TRBD1
clone_size: NA
cdr3_length: 15

cdr3_nt: TGTGCCAGCAGCCCAAACCCCTCAATATCAACGGGGGGAGTCAACACAGATACGCAGTATTTT
cdr3_aa: CASSPNPSISTGGVNTDTQYF
j_call: TRBJ2-3
v_call: TRBV7-6
d_call: TRBD2
clone_size: NA
cdr3_length: 21